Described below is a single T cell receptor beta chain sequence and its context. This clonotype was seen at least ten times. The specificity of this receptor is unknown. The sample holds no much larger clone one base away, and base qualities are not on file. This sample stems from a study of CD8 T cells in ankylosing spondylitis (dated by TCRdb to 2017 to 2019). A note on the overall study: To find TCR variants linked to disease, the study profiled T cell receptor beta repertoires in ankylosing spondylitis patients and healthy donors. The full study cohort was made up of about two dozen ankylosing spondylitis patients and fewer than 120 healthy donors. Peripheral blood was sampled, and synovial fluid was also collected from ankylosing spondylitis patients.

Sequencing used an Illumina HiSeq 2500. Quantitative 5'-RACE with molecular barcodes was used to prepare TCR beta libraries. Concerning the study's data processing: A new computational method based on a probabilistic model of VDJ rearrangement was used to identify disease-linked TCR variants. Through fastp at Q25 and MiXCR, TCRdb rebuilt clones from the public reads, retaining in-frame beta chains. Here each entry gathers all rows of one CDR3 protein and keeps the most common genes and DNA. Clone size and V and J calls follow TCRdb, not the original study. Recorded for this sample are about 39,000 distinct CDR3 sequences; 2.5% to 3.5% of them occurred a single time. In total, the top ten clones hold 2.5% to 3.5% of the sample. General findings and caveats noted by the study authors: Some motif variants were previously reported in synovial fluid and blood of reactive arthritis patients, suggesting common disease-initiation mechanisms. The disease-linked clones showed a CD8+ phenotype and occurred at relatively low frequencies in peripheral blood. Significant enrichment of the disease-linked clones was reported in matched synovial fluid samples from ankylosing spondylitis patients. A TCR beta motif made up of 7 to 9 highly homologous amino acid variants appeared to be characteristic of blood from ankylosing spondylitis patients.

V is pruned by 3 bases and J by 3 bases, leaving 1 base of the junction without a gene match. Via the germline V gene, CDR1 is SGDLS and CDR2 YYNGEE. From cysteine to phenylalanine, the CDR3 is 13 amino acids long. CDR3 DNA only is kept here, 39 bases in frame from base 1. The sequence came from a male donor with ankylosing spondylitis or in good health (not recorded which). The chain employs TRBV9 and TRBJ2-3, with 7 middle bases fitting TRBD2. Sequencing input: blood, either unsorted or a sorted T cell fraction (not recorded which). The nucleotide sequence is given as TGTGCCAGCAGCGCACTAGCGACAGATACGCAGTATTTT. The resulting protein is CASSALATDTQYF.